A selection of T cell receptor beta chains follows, all from one sample in a study of CD8+ T cells in alopecia areata. Data came from immunoSEQ multiplex PCR; TCRdb stores just in-frame clones and leaves some out. The data contain some 110,000 clones, roughly three fifths of them singletons. The sequencing here drew on CD8+ T cells sorted from blood, taken at week 24, from a patient treated with tofacitinib. All receptors derive from a human donor with alopecia areata. Each CDR3 is given with its conserved first and last residue. The D gene is left open where the match is weak. Size tells how often a clone was seen (once, few, many) or the class of an expanded clone, and some rows leave it out.

J gene	D gene	clone size	V gene	CDR3 protein	CDR3 DNA
TRBJ1-1	-	-	TRBV5-1	CASSNLERVNTEAFF	TGCGCCAGCAGCAATCTAGAACGGGTGAACACTGAAGCTTTCTTT
TRBJ1-5	TRBD1	-	TRBV19	CASSGWGQGLSNQPQHF	TGTGCCAGTAGTGGTTGGGGACAGGGCCTTAGCAATCAGCCCCAGCATTTT
TRBJ2-5	-	-	TRBV21-1	CASSTREGQGPPQETQYF	TGTGCCAGCAGCACACGCGAGGGACAGGGTCCACCCCAAGAGACCCAGTACTTC
TRBJ2-3	TRBD2	-	TRBV10-3	CAISEGLADTDTQYF	TGTGCCATCAGTGAGGGACTAGCGGACACAGATACGCAGTATTTT
TRBJ1-6	-	-	TRBV10-3	CASTPGRDNSPLHF	TGTGCCAGCACTCCCGGACGGGATAATTCACCCCTCCACTTT
TRBJ2-1	-	-	TRBV13	CASTIAPGAHNEQFF	TGTGCCAGCACCATAGCGCCGGGGGCGCACAATGAGCAGTTCTTC
TRBJ2-1	-	-	TRBV5-4	CASSPTEGNEQFF	TGTGCCAGCAGCCCCACCGAGGGGAATGAGCAGTTCTTC
TRBJ2-7	-	-	TRBV5-6	CASSLGQVTYEQYF	TGTGCCAGCAGCTTGGGACAGGTGACCTACGAGCAGTACTTC
TRBJ2-7	TRBD1	-	TRBV5-6	CASSFGTGYEQYF	TGTGCCAGCAGCTTTGGGACAGGCTACGAGCAGTACTTC
TRBJ1-2	TRBD1	-	TRBV7-9	CASSSRQGDGYTF	TGTGCCAGCAGCTCTCGACAGGGGGATGGCTACACCTTC
TRBJ1-1	-	-	TRBV5-6	CASSLVRGAEAFF	TGTGCCAGCAGCTTGGTTCGGGGGGCTGAAGCTTTCTTT
TRBJ2-5	-	-	TRBV7-9	CASSPRSDRITQETQYF	TGTGCCAGCAGCCCACGTTCTGACAGAATAACCCAAGAGACCCAGTACTTC
TRBJ2-7	-	once	TRBV7-9	CASSSGTVSYEQYF	TGTGCCAGCAGCTCCGGGACGGTCTCCTACGAGCAGTACTTC
TRBJ2-3	-	few	TRBV7-8	CASSPVDTQYF	TGTGCCAGCAGCCCGGTAGATACGCAGTATTTT
TRBJ2-5	TRBD1	-	TRBV7-8	CASSPWTGETQYF	TGTGCCAGCAGCCCTTGGACAGGGGAGACCCAGTACTTC
TRBJ2-2	-	few	TRBV27	CAAQKGGELFF	TGTGCCGCTCAAAAGGGGGGGGAGCTGTTTTTT
TRBJ1-5	-	few	TRBV19	CASSIRSRPQHF	TGTGCCAGTAGTATTAGGAGCCGGCCCCAGCATTTT
TRBJ1-1	-	few	TRBV5-1	CASSWEVNTEAFF	TGCGCCAGCAGCTGGGAGGTGAACACTGAAGCTTTCTTT
TRBJ1-1	-	-	TRBV14	CASSQGGTEAFF	TGTGCCAGCAGCCAGGGAGGAACTGAAGCTTTCTTT
TRBJ2-1	TRBD1	-	TRBV29-1	CSVEGTGGSGNEQFF	TGCAGCGTTGAAGGGACAGGGGGTTCAGGCAATGAGCAGTTCTTC
TRBJ2-7	TRBD1	once	TRBV7-8	CASGGQGFTEQYF	TGTGCCAGCGGTGGACAGGGGTTCACGGAGCAGTACTTC
TRBJ1-1	TRBD1	once	TRBV6-5	CASKGQVGGNTEAFF	TGTGCCAGCAAAGGACAGGTCGGGGGGAATACTGAAGCTTTCTTT
TRBJ1-5	-	-	TRBV5-6	CASSLGQQPQHF	TGTGCCAGCAGCCTCGGACAGCAGCCCCAGCATTTT
TRBJ1-1	-	-	TRBV29-1	CSAVLNTEAFF	TGCAGCGCCGTACTGAACACTGAAGCTTTCTTT
TRBJ2-7	TRBD1	-	TRBV5-1	CASRQGSSYEQYF	TGCGCCAGCAGACAGGGGAGCTCCTACGAGCAGTACTTC
TRBJ1-1	-	-	TRBV4-1	CASSQGDGNTEAFF	TGCGCCAGCAGCCAGGGGGACGGGAACACTGAAGCTTTCTTT
TRBJ1-1	-	-	TRBV27	CASSPWGVNTEAFF	TGTGCCAGCAGTCCCTGGGGGGTGAACACTGAAGCTTTCTTT
TRBJ1-5	-	-	TRBV7-2	CASSLGGYSNQPQHF	TGTGCCAGCAGCTTAGGGGGATATAGCAATCAGCCCCAGCATTTT
TRBJ1-2	-	-	TRBV5-4	CASSSGLEDYGYTF	TGTGCCAGCAGCTCCGGACTCGAGGACTATGGCTACACCTTC
TRBJ1-1	TRBD1	-	TRBV27	CASSFVGTGEPEAFF	TGTGCCAGCAGTTTCGTAGGGACAGGGGAGCCTGAAGCTTTCTTT
TRBJ2-3	-	-	TRBV9	CASSLWEVDTQYF	TGTGCCAGCAGCCTGTGGGAGGTCGATACGCAGTATTTT
TRBJ2-5	TRBD1	few	TRBV4-2	CASSPGTGKETQYF	TGTGCCAGCAGCCCAGGGACAGGGAAAGAGACCCAGTACTTC
TRBJ2-1	-	medium-sized	TRBV5-8	CASLRGLNEQFF	TGTGCCAGCTTGAGGGGTCTAAATGAGCAGTTCTTC
TRBJ2-7	TRBD1	-	TRBV29-1	CSAKGTAYEQYF	TGCAGCGCGAAGGGGACAGCTTACGAGCAGTACTTC
TRBJ1-4	-	-	TRBV29-1	CSVRDSENEKLFF	TGCAGCGTCCGGGACTCGGAAAATGAAAAACTGTTTTTT
TRBJ2-3	-	-	TRBV13	CASSLVPDTQYF	TGTGCCAGCAGCTTAGTACCGGATACGCAGTATTTT
TRBJ1-6	-	-	TRBV30	CAWSLGPPGSPLHF	TGTGCCTGGAGTCTCGGCCCGCCGGGATCACCCCTCCACTTT
TRBJ2-7	-	-	TRBV7-2	CASSRATGTKSSYEQYF	TGTGCCAGCAGCCGTGCAACCGGGACGAAGAGCTCCTACGAGCAGTACTTC
TRBJ2-7	-	-	TRBV19	CASSTRQTNPYEQYF	TGTGCCAGTAGTACTAGACAGACGAACCCCTACGAGCAGTACTTC
TRBJ2-1	TRBD2	-	TRBV30	CAWGGGIAEQFF	TGTGCCTGGGGCGGGGGAATTGCTGAGCAGTTCTTC
TRBJ2-1	TRBD2	-	TRBV2	CASSLTSGGNEQFF	TGTGCCAGCAGTTTGACTAGCGGGGGCAATGAGCAGTTCTTC
TRBJ2-1	-	-	TRBV29-1	CSVVMGSYNEQFF	TGCAGCGTTGTTATGGGTTCTTACAATGAGCAGTTCTTC
TRBJ1-1	-	once	TRBV5-6	CASTAGDTEAFF	TGTGCCAGCACCGCGGGGGACACTGAAGCTTTCTTT